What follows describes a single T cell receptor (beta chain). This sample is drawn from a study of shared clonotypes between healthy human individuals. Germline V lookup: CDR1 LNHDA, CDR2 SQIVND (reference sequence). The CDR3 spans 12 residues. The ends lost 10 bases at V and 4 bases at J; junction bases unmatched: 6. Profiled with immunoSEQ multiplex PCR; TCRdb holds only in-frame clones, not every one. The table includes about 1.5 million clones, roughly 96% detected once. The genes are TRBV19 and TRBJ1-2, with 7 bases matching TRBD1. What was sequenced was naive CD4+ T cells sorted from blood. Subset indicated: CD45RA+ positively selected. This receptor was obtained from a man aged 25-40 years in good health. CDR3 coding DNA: TGTGCCACCTCGGGACAGTCCTATGGCTACACCTTC. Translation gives CATSGQSYGYTF.